This T cell receptor beta chain was recorded in a study of blood T cell repertoires in COVID-19. About the study: The United States, Italy and Spain were the sources of the acute and convalescent COVID-19 samples. Sample material is recorded as cDNA or gDNA derived from T cells, B-cell-depleted T cells, or PBMCs.

Trimming left V 6 bases short and J 2 bases short, with 14 bases between. This CDR3 has 15 residues. Germline CDR1 reads PRHDT; CDR2 reads FYEKMQ (reference sequence). In the original analysis: Nucleated cell counts were estimated from reference gene primer amplification. Method: immunoSEQ multiplex PCR; TCRdb's copy keeps in-frame clones and lacks some. Clone size and V and J calls were adopted from that table, with D and trimming inferred from the DNA. The sample holds 180,000 or so clones, around 82% seen once. Participants were aged roughly 18 to 89 years from about two dozen US areas. The chain carries TRBV13 and TRBJ1-3; D may be TRBD1 (5 bases). The sample taken for sequencing was PBMCs or T cells enriched from blood (not recorded which). This TCR came from a middle-aged man who had recovered from COVID-19. Here the CDR3 reads CASREIGTAGNTIYF. The CDR3 nucleotides read TGTGCCAGCAGGGAAATCGGGACTGCTGGAAACACCATATATTTT. The full variable domain, completed using reference TRBV13 and TRBJ1-3, is AAGVIQSPRHLIKEKRETATLKCYPIPRHDTVYWYQQGPGQDPQFLISFYEKMQSDKGSIPDRFSAQQFSDYHSELNMSSLELGDSALYFCASREIGTAGNTIYFGEGSWLTVV.